The rows below give T cell receptor beta chains drawn from one sample of a study of shared clonotypes between healthy human individuals. Data came from immunoSEQ multiplex PCR; TCRdb stores just in-frame clones and leaves some out. Of 2 million to 3 million clones in the sample, 93% were seen once. What was sequenced was naive CD4+ T cells from PBMCs. The receptors stem from a man between 18 and 29 years old in good health. Some clones in this sample may be carry-over from other donors' samples. Both conserved end residues are part of each CDR3. D genes are given only for firm matches. Clone size, where shown, is once, few, many, or a class for clones that have expanded.

J gene | D gene | clone size | V gene | CDR3 protein | CDR3 DNA
TRBJ1-1 | TRBD1 | NA | TRBV6-1 | CASSATGLTEAFF | TGTGCCAGCAGTGCGACAGGGCTCACTGAAGCTTTCTTT
TRBJ1-2 | NA | NA | TRBV7-9 | CASSPAGGGRALYGYTF | TGTGCCAGCAGCCCGGCAGGTGGGGGTAGGGCACTCTATGGCTACACCTTC
TRBJ2-7 | NA | NA | TRBV28 | CASSLWGKAYEQYF | TGTGCCAGCAGTTTATGGGGAAAGGCCTACGAGCAGTACTTC
TRBJ2-7 | TRBD2 | NA | TRBV15 | CATSSPAGLAGVREQYF | TGTGCCACCAGCAGCCCTGCGGGACTAGCGGGAGTGCGGGAGCAGTACTTC
TRBJ2-1 | NA | once | TRBV29-1 | CSSLFRSFGNEQFF | TGCAGCTCCCTTTTCCGATCGTTCGGCAATGAGCAGTTCTTC
TRBJ2-6 | NA | NA | TRBV5-5 | CASSGDRAGANVLTF | TGTGCCAGCAGCGGAGACAGAGCTGGGGCCAACGTCCTGACTTTC
TRBJ1-1 | NA | NA | TRBV28 | CASWRTEAFF | TGTGCCAGTTGGAGGACTGAAGCTTTCTTT
TRBJ2-1 | NA | NA | TRBV7-2 | CASSLHRSVSYNEQFF | TGTGCCAGCAGCTTACACAGGTCTGTCTCCTACAATGAGCAGTTCTTC
TRBJ2-5 | NA | NA | TRBV14 | CASSQERAGVGTQYF | TGTGCCAGCAGCCAAGAGCGCGCAGGGGTAGGGACCCAGTACTTC
TRBJ2-3 | NA | NA | TRBV10-3 | CAISGGTPDTQYF | TGTGCCATCAGTGGAGGCACGCCAGATACGCAGTATTTT
TRBJ1-5 | NA | NA | TRBV28 | CASSLLAGRQPQHF | TGTGCCAGCAGTTTATTGGCAGGTAGACAGCCCCAGCATTTT
TRBJ2-3 | TRBD2 | NA | TRBV18 | CASSPGTSGSDTQYF | TGTGCCAGCTCACCAGGGACTAGCGGGAGTGATACGCAGTATTTT
TRBJ2-2 | TRBD1 | NA | TRBV7-3 | CASSRQGPNTGELFF | TGTGCCAGCAGCAGACAGGGGCCAAACACCGGGGAGCTGTTTTTT
TRBJ2-5 | NA | NA | TRBV2 | CASSPARAETQYF | TGTGCCAGCAGTCCGGCCCGGGCAGAGACCCAGTACTTC
TRBJ1-1 | NA | NA | TRBV7-2 | CASSLQMPTEAFF | TGTGCCAGCAGCCTCCAAATGCCGACTGAAGCTTTCTTT
TRBJ2-1 | TRBD2 | NA | TRBV27 | CASSRTSGSMSEQFF | TGTGCCAGCAGCCGGACTAGCGGGAGTATGAGTGAGCAGTTCTTC
TRBJ1-1 | NA | few | TRBV14 | CASSKGRWNTEAFF | TGTGCCAGCAGCAAAGGGCGTTGGAACACTGAAGCTTTCTTT
TRBJ2-5 | NA | NA | TRBV18 | CASSSTPITSTREETQYF | TGTGCCAGCTCATCTACCCCCATAACGTCGACTAGAGAAGAGACCCAGTACTTC
TRBJ1-4 | NA | NA | TRBV6-6 | CASSYPGGGEKLFF | TGTGCCAGCAGTTACCCAGGCGGTGGTGAAAAACTGTTTTTT